The 18 T cell receptor beta chains listed next were all sequenced from one sample in a study of blood T cell repertoires in COVID-19. Here immunoSEQ multiplex PCR was the method, and the copy in TCRdb shows in-frame clones only, minus some. The table shows 180,000 or so clones, with roughly 84% occurring only once. Input material: PBMCs or T cells enriched from blood (not recorded which). The receptor set was obtained from a man in his fifties or sixties who had recovered from COVID-19.

The rearrangement uses TRBV5-4 and TRBJ1-1, with 11 bases matching TRBD1. Germline V gene lookup returns CDR1 SGHNT and CDR2 YYREEE (reference sequence). The CDR3 is made up of 16 amino acids. V lost 2 bases to trimming and J lost 2 bases; unmatched junction nucleotides: 5. The CDR3 sequence: CASSFPGQGANTEAFF. The CDR3, as DNA: TGTGCCAGCAGCTTTCCTGGACAGGGGGCAAACACTGAAGCTTTCTTT.

The chain has TRBV10-1 and TRBJ2-2; 8 nucleotides align to TRBD2. The CDR3 covers 16 residues. The V gene end was trimmed by 2 bases and the J gene end by 6 bases; junction bases not matched to a gene: 8. The germline V gene encodes CDR1 WNHNN and CDR2 SYGVQD (reference sequence). CDR3 in amino acids: CASSERGRGLAGELFF. For the CDR3, the DNA is TGCGCCAGCAGTGAGAGGGGCAGGGGACTAGCCGGGGAGCTGTTTTTT.

The chain combines TRBV5-5 with TRBJ2-4; 8 bases align to TRBD1. Trimming removed 4 bases from V and 8 bases from J; junction bases left unmatched: 14. This CDR3 region has 16 residues. Germline CDR1 SGHKS, CDR2 YYEKEE (reference sequence). DNA for the CDR3: TGTGCCAGCAGCCCACAGACAGGGGATGGGTTGGACATTCAGTACTTC. It specifies CASSPQTGDGLDIQYF.

The chain carries TRBV7-2 and TRBJ2-1; 12 bases align to TRBD2. The length of the CDR3 is 18 residues. Germline values: CDR1 SGHTA, CDR2 FQGNSA. The CDR3 loop reads CARGREITSGGSYNEQFF. CDR3 coding DNA: TGTGCGAGAGGTCGGGAGATTACTAGCGGGGGGTCCTACAATGAGCAGTTCTTC.

The chain recombines TRBV6-5 with TRBJ2-7; 9 bases map to TRBD1. There are 14 residues in the CDR3. The germline V gene has CDR1 MNHEY and CDR2 SVGAGI. The V segment lost 7 bases and the J segment 5 bases; nucleotides outside the gene matches: 9. CDR3 residues: CASIRGTGSHEQYF. DNA for the CDR3: TGTGCCAGCATCCGTGGGACAGGGAGCCACGAGCAGTACTTC.

The chain has TRBV29-1 and TRBJ2-5, with D hard to call. Looked up from germline, CDR1 is SQVTM and CDR2 is ANQGSEA. This CDR3 spans 12 amino acids. V lost 3 bases and J lost 0, with 5 bases in between. The CDR3 is CSVDRNQETQYF. CDR3 nucleotide sequence: TGCAGCGTTGACAGGAACCAAGAGACCCAGTACTTC.

This chain uses TRBV7-2 with TRBJ1-5; D not certain. Trimming pared 5 bases from V and 6 bases from J, leaving 8 bases between. CDR1 is SGHTA and CDR2 is FQGNSA in the germline V gene. The CDR3 is 12 residues long. The CDR3 protein is CASSLTGQPQHF. The CDR3 DNA sequence: TGTGCCAGCAGCCTAACCGGTCAGCCCCAGCATTTT.

The chain links TRBV5-1 to TRBJ1-5; D gene ambiguous. This CDR3 contains 15 residues. V was trimmed by 4 bases and J by 0 bases, leaving 11 bases between them. Looked up from germline, CDR1 is SGHRS and CDR2 is YFSETQ. The CDR3 bases are TGCGCCAGCAGCCCCGAGAGCTATAGCAATCAGCCCCAGCATTTT. It codes for CASSPESYSNQPQHF.

This clone came up a few times. V usage is TRBV2 and J usage is TRBJ1-1; no reliable D call. Trimming left V 10 bases short and J 1 base short, with 10 bases between. The CDR3 contains 12 residues. Germline V lookup: CDR1 SNHLY, CDR2 FYNNEI. The CDR3 nucleotides are TGTGCCACCGGACGGGAGAACACTGAAGCTTTCTTT. As protein: CATGRENTEAFF.

V and J are TRBV3-1 (or the pseudogene TRBV3-2) and TRBJ2-5; D may be TRBD2 (6 bases). This CDR3 contains 14 residues. V dropped 1 base and J dropped 10 bases, with 16 bases sitting between them. Germline CDR1 reads LGHDT; CDR2 reads YNNKEL (reference sequence). The CDR3 is CASSQGVSEGSQYF. Written as DNA, the CDR3 is TGTGCCAGCAGCCAAGGCGTTTCGGAGGGGAGCCAGTACTTC.

This clone was counted once. V gene TRBV28 combines with J gene TRBJ2-7; D is perhaps TRBD2 (5 bases). V was pared by 3 bases and J by 6 bases, with 12 bases between. The CDR3 is 13 amino acids. Germline loops: CDR1 MDHEN, CDR2 SYDVKM. As DNA, the CDR3 is TGTGCCAGCAGTTTGGGCGGGCCGTTCGAGCAGTACTTC. This encodes CASSLGGPFEQYF.

The chain employs TRBV18 and TRBJ2-1, with 9 nucleotides matching TRBD2. Germline assignment: CDR1 KGHSH and CDR2 LQKENI. The CDR3 totals 15 residues. With V trimmed by 1 base and J by 9 bases, 7 bases remained unmatched. Written as DNA, the CDR3 is TGTGCCAGCTCACCACTAGCTAGCGGGGAAATTGAGCAGTTCTTC. Translating it yields CASSPLASGEIEQFF.

This clone was found a few times. The sample contains more than one DNA sequence encoding this CDR3. The chain employs TRBV18 and TRBJ1-2; 12 bases align to TRBD1. The ends lost 3 bases at V and 5 bases at J; junction bases unmatched: 7. The CDR3 is 16 amino acids. The germline gives CDR1 KGHSH, CDR2 LQKENI. Here the CDR3 DNA reads TGTGCCAGCTCACCGCCCGGGACAGGGGGCGGATATGGCTACACCTTC. This gives the protein CASSPPGTGGGYGYTF.

This clone appeared a few times. The chain carries TRBV5-1 and TRBJ2-3, with 8 bases matching TRBD1. The germline V gene encodes CDR1 SGHRS and CDR2 YFSETQ. Germline trimming cut 7 bases from V and 2 bases from J; bases unmatched to any gene: 6. This CDR3 has 14 residues. The CDR3 bases are TGCGCCAGCCGCTACCAGGGGGCCACAGATACGCAGTATTTT. This translates into CASRYQGATDTQYF.

J is TRBJ1-5 and V is TRBV6-5; D is undetermined. Germline-derived CDR1 and CDR2 are MNHEY and SVGAGI. Trimming removed 6 bases at V and 3 bases at J, with 12 bases between. This CDR3 spans 14 amino acids. The CDR3 spells CASRRQVPNQPQHF. The CDR3, as DNA: TGTGCCAGCAGAAGGCAGGTACCCAATCAGCCCCAGCATTTT.

This chain links TRBV18 with TRBJ1-2; 8 nucleotides agree with TRBD1. Germline V gene data show CDR1 as KGHSH and CDR2 as LQKENI. CDR3 length equals 14 residues. V gave up 1 base and J gave up 10 bases; unmatched junction bases: 8. The CDR3: CASSPLDRGEVYTF. The CDR3 DNA reads TGTGCCAGCTCACCACTTGACAGGGGAGAGGTCTACACCTTC.

This clone has only one observation. The rearrangement links TRBV10-3 to TRBJ1-2; 8 bases are shared with TRBD1. Germline V CDR1 and CDR2: ENHRY, SYGVKD. The CDR3 runs 12 residues. Trimming took 2 bases from V and 8 from J; bases not matched to a gene: 1. DNA of the CDR3: TGTGCCATCAGTGAGACAGGGGGAGGCTACACCTTC. Translating it yields CAISETGGGYTF.

In its sample, this clone was seen many times. The chain has TRBV28 and TRBJ2-2; D unresolved. The germline V and J ends were trimmed by 6 bases and 4 bases, with 9 bases remaining between them. The CDR3 has 13 residues. Germline CDR1 MDHEN, CDR2 SYDVKM. CDR3 sequence: CASRVPSTGELFF. The CDR3 nucleotides are TGTGCCAGCAGGGTTCCCAGCACCGGGGAGCTGTTTTTT.